Reported below is one TCR beta chain. As yet, its antigen is unknown. This record belongs to a study of T cells in localized non-small cell lung cancer. Whole-study findings and limits: There was higher T cell clonality in uninvolved adjacent lung than in tumor, and it was highest there. A median of 57 of the top 100 tumor clones appeared in adjacent lung, which was paired and uninvolved. Among blood samples, higher T cell density accompanied longer overall survival.

Libraries were prepared by immunoSEQ multiplex PCR; TCRdb keeps only in-frame clonotypes and omits some of them. The profile shows approximately 88,000 clones, approximately 90% of them singletons. The CDR3 has 15 amino acids. Between the trimmed V and J ends, which lost 6 bases and 3 bases, there was a span of 14 bases. Per the germline V gene, CDR1 is ENHRY and CDR2 is SYGVKD. The V and J genes are TRBV10-3 and TRBJ1-4; tentative D call: TRBD1 (5 bases). The TCR sequence derives from a woman aged 40 to 75 with stage II squamous cell lung carcinoma. The sequences come from PBMCs, collected before any cancer treatment. CDR3 bases: TGTGCCATCAGAGAGGAGGGGTCCTCTAATGAAAAACTGTTTTTT. Amino acids: CAIREEGSSNEKLFF.